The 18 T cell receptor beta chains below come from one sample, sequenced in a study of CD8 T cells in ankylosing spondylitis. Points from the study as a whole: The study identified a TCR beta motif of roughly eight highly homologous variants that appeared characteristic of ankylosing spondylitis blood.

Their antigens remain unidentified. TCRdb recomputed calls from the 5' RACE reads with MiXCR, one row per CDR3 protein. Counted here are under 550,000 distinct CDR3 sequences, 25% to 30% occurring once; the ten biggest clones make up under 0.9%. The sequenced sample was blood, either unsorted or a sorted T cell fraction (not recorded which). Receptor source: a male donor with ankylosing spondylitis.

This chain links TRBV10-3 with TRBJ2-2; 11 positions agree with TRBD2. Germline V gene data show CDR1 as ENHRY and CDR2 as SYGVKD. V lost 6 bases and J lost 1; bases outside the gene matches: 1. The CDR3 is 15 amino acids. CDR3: CAIRGTSGNTGELFF. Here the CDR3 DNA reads TGTGCCATCAGGGGGACTAGCGGGAACACCGGGGAGCTGTTTTTT.

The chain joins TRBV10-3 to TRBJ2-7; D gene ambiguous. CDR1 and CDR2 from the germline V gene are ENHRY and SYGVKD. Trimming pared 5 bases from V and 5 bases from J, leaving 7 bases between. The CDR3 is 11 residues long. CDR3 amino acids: CAISHGHEQYV. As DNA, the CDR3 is TGTGCCATCAGTCACGGCCACGAGCAGTACGTC.

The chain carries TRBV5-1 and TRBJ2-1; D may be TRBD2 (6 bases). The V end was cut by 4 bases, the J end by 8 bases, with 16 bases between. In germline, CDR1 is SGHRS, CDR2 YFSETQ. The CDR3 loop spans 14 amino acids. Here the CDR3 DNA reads TGCGCCAGCAGCGCGGGACTCCCGAGCGATGAGCAGTTCTTC. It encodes CASSAGLPSDEQFF.

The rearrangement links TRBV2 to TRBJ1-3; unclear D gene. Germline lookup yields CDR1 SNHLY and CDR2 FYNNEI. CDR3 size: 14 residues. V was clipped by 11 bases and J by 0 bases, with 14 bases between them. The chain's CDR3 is CAGSQFYSGNTIYF. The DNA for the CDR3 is TGTGCCGGGTCCCAATTCTACTCTGGAAACACCATATATTTT.

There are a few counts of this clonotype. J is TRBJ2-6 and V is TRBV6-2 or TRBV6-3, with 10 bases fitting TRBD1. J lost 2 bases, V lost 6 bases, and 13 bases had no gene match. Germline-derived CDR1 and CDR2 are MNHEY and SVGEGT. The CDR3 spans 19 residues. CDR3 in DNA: TGTGCCAGCAGCACACTTCGGGACAGGGGCTCTCCTGGGGCCAACGTCCTGACTTTC. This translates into CASSTLRDRGSPGANVLTF.

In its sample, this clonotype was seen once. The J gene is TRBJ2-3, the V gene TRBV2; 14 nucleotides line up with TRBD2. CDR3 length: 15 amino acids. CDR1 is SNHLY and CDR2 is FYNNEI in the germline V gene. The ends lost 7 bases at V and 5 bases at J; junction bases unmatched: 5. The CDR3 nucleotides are TGTGCCAGCAAGGGGACTAGCGGGAGTGTAGATACGCAGTATTTT. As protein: CASKGTSGSVDTQYF.

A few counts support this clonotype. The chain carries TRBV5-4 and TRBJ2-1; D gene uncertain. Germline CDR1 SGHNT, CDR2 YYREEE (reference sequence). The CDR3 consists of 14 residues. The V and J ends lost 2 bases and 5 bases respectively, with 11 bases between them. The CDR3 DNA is TGTGCCAGCAGCTTTGACCCTAGAAACAATGAGCAGTTCTTC. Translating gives CASSFDPRNNEQFF.

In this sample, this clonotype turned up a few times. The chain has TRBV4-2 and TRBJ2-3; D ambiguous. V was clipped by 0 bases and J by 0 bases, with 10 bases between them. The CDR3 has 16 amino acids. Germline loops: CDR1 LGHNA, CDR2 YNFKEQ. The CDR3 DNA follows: TGTGCCAGCAGCCAAGATAGGTCGACTAGCACAGATACGCAGTATTTT. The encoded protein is CASSQDRSTSTDTQYF.

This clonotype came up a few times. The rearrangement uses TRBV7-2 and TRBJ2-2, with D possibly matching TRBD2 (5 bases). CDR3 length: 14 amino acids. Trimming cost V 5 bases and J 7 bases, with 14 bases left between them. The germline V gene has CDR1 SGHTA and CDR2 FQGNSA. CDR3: CASSGSPSGGELFF. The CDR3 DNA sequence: TGTGCCAGCAGCGGGAGTCCATCGGGCGGGGAGCTGTTTTTT.

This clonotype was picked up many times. CDR3 DNA sequence: TGTGCCAGCAGCCGGACAGGGGTCAACAATGAGCAGTTCTTC. Translated, it gives CASSRTGVNNEQFF. The genes are TRBV7-9 and TRBJ2-1; 9 bases line up with TRBD1. Trimming cost V 5 bases and J 5 bases; bases outside gene matches: 4. This CDR3 comprises 14 residues. Germline CDR1 SEHNR, CDR2 FQNEAQ (reference sequence).

Written as DNA, the CDR3 is TGTGCCAGCAGCCACACCCCGTCCTACGAGCAGTACTTC. Translated, it gives CASSHTPSYEQYF. This chain uses TRBV3-1 with TRBJ2-7; no clear D. CDR1 and CDR2 from the germline V gene are LGHDT and YNNKEL (reference sequence). Trimming pared 3 bases from V and 1 base from J, leaving 7 bases between. The CDR3 contains 13 residues.

CDR3 sequence: CASSPGRDYEQYV. The CDR3 bases are TGTGCCAGCTCACCAGGCAGGGACTACGAGCAGTACGTC. The chain couples TRBV18 to TRBJ2-7; possible D gene TRBD1, 5 bases. The germline CDR1 and CDR2 sequences are KGHSH and LQKENI. V was cut by 2 bases and J by 3 bases, with 8 bases left in between. This CDR3 contains 13 residues.

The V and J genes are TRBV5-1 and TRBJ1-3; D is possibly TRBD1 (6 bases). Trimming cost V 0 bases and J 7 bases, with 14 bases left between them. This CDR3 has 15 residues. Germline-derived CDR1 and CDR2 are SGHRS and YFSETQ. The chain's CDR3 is CASSLGQVRGNTIYF. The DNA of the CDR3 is TGCGCCAGCAGCTTGGGACAGGTCCGAGGGAACACCATATATTTT.

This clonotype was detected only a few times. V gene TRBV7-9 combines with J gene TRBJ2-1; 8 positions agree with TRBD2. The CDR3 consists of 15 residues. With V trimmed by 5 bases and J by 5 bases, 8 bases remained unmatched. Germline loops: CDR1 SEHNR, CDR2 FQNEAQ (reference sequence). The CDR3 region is CASSPQGLVHNEQFF. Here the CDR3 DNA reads TGTGCCAGCAGCCCTCAGGGACTAGTACACAATGAGCAGTTCTTC.

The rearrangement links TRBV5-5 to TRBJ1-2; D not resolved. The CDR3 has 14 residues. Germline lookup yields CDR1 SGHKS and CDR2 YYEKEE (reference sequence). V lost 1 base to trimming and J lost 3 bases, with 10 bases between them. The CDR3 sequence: CASSLIVFDYGYTF. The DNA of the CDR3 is TGTGCCAGCAGCTTGATTGTTTTCGACTATGGCTACACCTTC.

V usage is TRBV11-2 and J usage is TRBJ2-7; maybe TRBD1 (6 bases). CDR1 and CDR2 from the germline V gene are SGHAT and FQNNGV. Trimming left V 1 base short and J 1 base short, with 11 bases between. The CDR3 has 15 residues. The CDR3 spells CASSLVAGESYEQYF. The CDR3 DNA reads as TGTGCCAGCAGCTTAGTGGCAGGGGAATCCTACGAGCAGTACTTC.

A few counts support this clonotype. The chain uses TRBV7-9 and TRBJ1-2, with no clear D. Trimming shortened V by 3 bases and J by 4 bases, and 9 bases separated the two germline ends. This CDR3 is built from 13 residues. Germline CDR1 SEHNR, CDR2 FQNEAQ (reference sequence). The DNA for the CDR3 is TGTGCCAGCAGCTTGACCAACTTCTATGGCTACACCTTC. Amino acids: CASSLTNFYGYTF.

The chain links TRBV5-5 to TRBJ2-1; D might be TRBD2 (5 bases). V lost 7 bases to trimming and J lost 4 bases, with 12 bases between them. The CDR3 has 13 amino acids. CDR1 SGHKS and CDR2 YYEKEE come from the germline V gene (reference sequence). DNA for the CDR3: TGTGCCAGCGTAGGGCGGACTTACAATGAGCAGTTCTTC. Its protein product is CASVGRTYNEQFF. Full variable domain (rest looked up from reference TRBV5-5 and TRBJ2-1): DAGVTQSPTHLIKTRGQQVTLRCSPISGHKSVSWYQQVLGQGPQFIFQYYEKEERGRGNFPDRFSARQFPNYSSELNVNALLLGDSALYLCASVGRTYNEQFFGPGTRLTVL.